Described below is a single TCR beta chain sequence and its context. The target antigen is unknown. Genomic DNA constituted the template upon which TCR beta VDJ and CDR3 profiling was performed. TCRdb reprocessed the reads via MiXCR and lists one record per CDR3 protein. The sample includes some 130,000 distinct CDR3 sequences, 41% seen only once; the top ten take less than 8.5%. Germline V gene data show CDR1 as DFQATT and CDR2 as SNEGSKA (reference sequence). The V end was cut by 6 bases, the J end by 0 bases, with 14 bases between. CDR3 length equals 15 residues. These data originate in a study of CD8+CD57+ T cells in acquired aplastic anemia. In the study overall: Isolated CD4+ and CD8+ cells, once sorted, yielded DNA averaging approximately 3 ug. On average, healthy donors gave about 10.8 million reads for CD4+ cells. Findings of the study overall: Patients showed no significant difference from controls in CD8+ Simpson's diversity. The study identified roughly 29 CD8+ CDR3 sequences shared by patients and controls.

This receptor was taken from a human donor in good health, serving as a control. Sequencing was carried out using sorted CD4+, CD8+, or CD8+CD57+ T cells (not recorded which) from PBMCs. This chain links TRBV20-1 with TRBJ1-4; no definite D call. The CDR3 protein is CSAFQTSATNEKLFF. DNA of the CDR3: TGCAGTGCGTTTCAGACCTCTGCAACTAATGAAAAACTGTTTTTT.